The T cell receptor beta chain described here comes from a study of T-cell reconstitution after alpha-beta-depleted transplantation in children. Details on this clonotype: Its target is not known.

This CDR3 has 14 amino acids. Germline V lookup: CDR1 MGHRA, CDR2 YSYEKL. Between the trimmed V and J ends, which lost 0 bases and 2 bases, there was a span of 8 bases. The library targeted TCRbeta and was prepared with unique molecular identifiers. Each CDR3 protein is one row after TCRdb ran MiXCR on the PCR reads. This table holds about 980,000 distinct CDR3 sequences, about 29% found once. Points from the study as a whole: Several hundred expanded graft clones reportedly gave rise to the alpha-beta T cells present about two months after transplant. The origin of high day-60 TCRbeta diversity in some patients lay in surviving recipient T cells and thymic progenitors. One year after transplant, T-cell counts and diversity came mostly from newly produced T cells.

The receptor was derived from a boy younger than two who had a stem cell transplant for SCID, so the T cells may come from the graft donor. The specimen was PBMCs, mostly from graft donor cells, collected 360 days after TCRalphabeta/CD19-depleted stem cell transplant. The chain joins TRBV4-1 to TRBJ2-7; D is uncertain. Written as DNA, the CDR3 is TGCGCCAGCAGCCAAGACGTAGCAGCCTACGAGCAGTACTTC. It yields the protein CASSQDVAAYEQYF.